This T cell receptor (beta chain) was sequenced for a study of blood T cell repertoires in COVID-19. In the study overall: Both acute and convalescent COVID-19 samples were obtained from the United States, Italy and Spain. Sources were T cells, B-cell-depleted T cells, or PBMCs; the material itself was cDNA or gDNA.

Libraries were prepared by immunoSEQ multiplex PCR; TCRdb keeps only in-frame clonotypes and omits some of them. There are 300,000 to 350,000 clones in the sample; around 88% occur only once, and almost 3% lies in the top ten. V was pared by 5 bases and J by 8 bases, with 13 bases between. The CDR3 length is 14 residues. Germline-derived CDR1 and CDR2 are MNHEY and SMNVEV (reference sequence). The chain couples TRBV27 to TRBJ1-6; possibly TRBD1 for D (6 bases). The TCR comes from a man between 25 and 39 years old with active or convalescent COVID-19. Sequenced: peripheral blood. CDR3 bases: TGTGCCAGCAGTACGTGGACAGCTCATTCACCCCTCCACTTT. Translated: CASSTWTAHSPLHF.